This T cell receptor (beta chain) appears in the sequencing data of a study of T cells expressing NK-cell markers. Whole-study context: The TCR beta repertoires originated in sorted CD3+CD56+NKG2C+, CD3+CD56+NKG2C- and CD3+CD56-NKG2C+ T cells. HCMV seropositivity characterized seven of the eight sequenced donors, and seronegativity one. Study outcomes and limitations: Six or seven donors carried dominant NKG2C+ clonotypes that made up about 1.0-7.5% of their CD8+ T cells.

Concerning this clonotype: The antigen is undetermined.

The length of the CDR3 is 17 residues. UMIs accompanied the 5'RACE template switching by which TCR beta cDNA was made. TCRdb re-called the 5' RACE reads; one entry per CDR3 protein, DNA not given. Seen in this sample are under 500,000 distinct CDR3 sequences; the ten most common clones hold roughly 8%. The source is a woman aged 18-70 years in good health. The V gene is TRBV12-3 or TRBV12-4, the J gene TRBJ2-5; checking the TCRdb D call of TRBD2 is not possible without DNA. Sample: blood T cells: a sorted CD56 or NKG2C T cell subset, CD4+ or CD8+ T cells, or bulk PBMC T cells (not recorded which). The CDR3 protein is CASSLFLGAGGQETQYF.